This T cell receptor beta chain was identified in a study of blood T cells in healthy people across ages. About the research overall: For every two T cells, template switching captured about one barcoded beta molecule.

This clonotype was seen a handful of times. Its antigen is not identified. Together with a sample-barcoded 5' primer, a J-beta primer mix was included in a second PCR lasting about 7 to 11 cycles. Every sample returned 3 million or more CDR3-containing paired-end reads. TCRdb ran MiXCR on the 5' RACE reads and lists one entry per CDR3 protein. The profile shows more than 650,000 distinct CDR3 sequences, about a fifth of them singletons. Regarding the study as a whole: Fewer expanded clones and more diversity marked long-lived versus aged donors.

Peripheral blood from each donor was collected in a volume of 9.5 to 10 milliliters. The CDR3 consists of 12 residues. The ends were cut back, 4 bases at V and 4 bases at J, with 8 bases in the middle. Germline V gives CDR1 ENHRY, CDR2 SYGVKD. This clonotype was obtained from a man in his sixties or seventies in good health. The chain employs TRBV10-3 and TRBJ2-7, with D hard to call. Sample: blood. DNA for the CDR3: TGTGCCATCAGTGTACAATCTTACGAGCAGTACTTC. Translating it yields CAISVQSYEQYF.